A selection of T cell receptor beta chains follows, all from one sample in a study of CD8+CD57+ T cells in acquired aplastic anemia. TCRdb re-called the reads through MiXCR, storing one row per CDR3 protein. The data show around 430,000 distinct CDR3 sequences, under 40% seen once. Sequencing was carried out using sorted CD4+, CD8+, or CD8+CD57+ T cells (not recorded which) from PBMCs. The receptor set was obtained from a human donor with aplastic anemia. CDR3s include the opening cysteine and the closing phenylalanine or tryptophan. Fields, in order: CDR3 protein, CDR3 DNA, V gene, D gene, clone size, J gene. The D gene is left open where the match is weak. Expanded clones get a size class; other rows say once, few or many, or leave the size out.

CDR3aa: CASSVDRGAGGYTF; CDR3nt: TGTGCCAGTAGTGTCGACAGGGGGGCGGGCGGCTACACCTTC; v_gene: TRBV19; d_gene: TRBD1; abundance: many; j_gene: TRBJ1-2
CDR3aa: CASSLPNTGFRGYTF; CDR3nt: TGTGCCAGCAGCTTACCAAATACAGGGTTTCGCGGCTACACCTTC; v_gene: TRBV11-2; d_gene: -; abundance: many; j_gene: TRBJ1-2
CDR3aa: CSVEAGGSEAFF; CDR3nt: TGCAGCGTTGAAGCAGGGGGCTCTGAAGCTTTCTTT; v_gene: TRBV29-1; d_gene: TRBD1; abundance: many; j_gene: TRBJ1-1
CDR3aa: CASSQDPRTGGEQFF; CDR3nt: TGTGCCAGCAGCCAAGATCCTAGAACGGGCGGTGAGCAGTTCTTC; v_gene: TRBV3-1; d_gene: -; abundance: -; j_gene: TRBJ2-1
CDR3aa: CATSDRGTGGGETQYF; CDR3nt: TGTGCCACCAGTGACCGCGGGACAGGGGGAGGAGAGACCCAGTACTTC; v_gene: TRBV24-1; d_gene: TRBD1; abundance: -; j_gene: TRBJ2-5
CDR3aa: CATSDMTSGYNEQFF; CDR3nt: TGTGCCACCAGTGATATGACTAGCGGATACAATGAGCAGTTCTTC; v_gene: TRBV24-1; d_gene: TRBD2; abundance: -; j_gene: TRBJ2-1
CDR3aa: CSAHNPRAGKGETQYF; CDR3nt: TGCAGTGCTCACAATCCTAGGGCAGGGAAAGGGGAGACCCAGTACTTC; v_gene: TRBV20-1; d_gene: -; abundance: many; j_gene: TRBJ2-5
CDR3aa: CASRRGEVNYNEQFF; CDR3nt: TGTGCCAGCAGAAGAGGGGAGGTTAACTACAATGAGCAGTTCTTC; v_gene: TRBV24-1; d_gene: -; abundance: few; j_gene: TRBJ2-1
CDR3aa: CASSGRTDNQPQHF; CDR3nt: TGCGCCAGCAGCGGCAGGACTGACAATCAGCCCCAGCATTTT; v_gene: TRBV5-1; d_gene: -; abundance: many; j_gene: TRBJ1-5
CDR3aa: CASSLVAGGTGELFF; CDR3nt: TGTGCCAGCAGCTTGGTGGCGGGAGGCACCGGGGAGCTGTTTTTT; v_gene: TRBV5-6; d_gene: TRBD2; abundance: few; j_gene: TRBJ2-2
CDR3aa: CASKTREAEEETQYF; CDR3nt: TGTGCCAGCAAAACAAGGGAGGCAGAAGAAGAGACCCAGTACTTC; v_gene: TRBV7-8; d_gene: -; abundance: few; j_gene: TRBJ2-5
CDR3aa: CSALDRGYGYTF; CDR3nt: TGCAGTGCTCTGGACAGGGGCTATGGCTACACCTTC; v_gene: TRBV20-1; d_gene: TRBD1; abundance: few; j_gene: TRBJ1-2
CDR3aa: CASSLLAGVGNEQFF; CDR3nt: TGTGCCAGCAGTTTACTGGCGGGAGTGGGCAATGAGCAGTTCTTC; v_gene: TRBV12-3/TRBV12-4; d_gene: TRBD2; abundance: few; j_gene: TRBJ2-1
CDR3aa: CASSVFDRPDSPLHF; CDR3nt: TGTGCCAGCAGCGTTTTTGACAGGCCGGATTCACCCCTCCACTTT; v_gene: TRBV9; d_gene: -; abundance: many; j_gene: TRBJ1-6
CDR3aa: CSAKDRSLGSPLHF; CDR3nt: TGCAGTGCTAAGGACAGATCCCTGGGGTCACCCCTCCACTTT; v_gene: TRBV20-1; d_gene: -; abundance: many; j_gene: TRBJ1-6
CDR3aa: CSVARGQGQETQYF; CDR3nt: TGCAGCGTTGCACGGGGGCAAGGTCAAGAGACCCAGTACTTC; v_gene: TRBV29-1; d_gene: -; abundance: many; j_gene: TRBJ2-5
CDR3aa: CASGRDTGLEYF; CDR3nt: TGTGCCAGCGGGCGAGACACAGGGTTGGAGTACTTC; v_gene: TRBV27; d_gene: -; abundance: -; j_gene: TRBJ2-7
CDR3aa: CASSLLSSQGEQYF; CDR3nt: TGTGCCAGCAGCCTTCTCTCCTCTCAGGGAGAGCAGTACTTC; v_gene: TRBV3-1; d_gene: -; abundance: -; j_gene: TRBJ2-7
CDR3aa: CASSPDYEQYF; CDR3nt: TGTGCCAGCAGCCCCGACTACGAGCAGTACTTC; v_gene: TRBV7-8; d_gene: -; abundance: many; j_gene: TRBJ2-7
CDR3aa: CASSRVLAGGETQYF; CDR3nt: TGTGCCAGCAGCCGAGTTCTAGCGGGGGGAGAGACCCAGTACTTC; v_gene: TRBV6-1; d_gene: TRBD2; abundance: few; j_gene: TRBJ2-5
CDR3aa: CASSQGQEHQPQHF; CDR3nt: TGTGCCAGCAGCCAAGGTCAGGAACATCAGCCCCAGCATTTT; v_gene: TRBV3-1; d_gene: -; abundance: few; j_gene: TRBJ1-5
CDR3aa: CASLLGASNSPLHF; CDR3nt: TGTGCCAGCTTACTAGGGGCGTCGAATTCACCCCTCCACTTT; v_gene: TRBV25-1; d_gene: -; abundance: -; j_gene: TRBJ1-6
CDR3aa: CASSLEGQGMDQYF; CDR3nt: TGTGCCAGCAGCTTGGAGGGACAGGGAATGGACCAGTACTTC; v_gene: TRBV5-8; d_gene: TRBD1; abundance: few; j_gene: TRBJ2-7
CDR3aa: CASSYLDGQSFTEAFF; CDR3nt: TGTGCCAGCAGTTACTTGGATGGACAGTCCTTCACTGAAGCTTTCTTT; v_gene: TRBV6-5; d_gene: -; abundance: -; j_gene: TRBJ1-1
CDR3aa: CASSLGQAANTDTQYF; CDR3nt: TGCGCCAGCAGCTTGGGCCAGGCAGCAAACACAGATACGCAGTATTTT; v_gene: TRBV5-1; d_gene: -; abundance: -; j_gene: TRBJ2-3
CDR3aa: CATSRTLGDGYEQYF; CDR3nt: TGTGCCACCAGCAGAACCCTTGGGGACGGGTACGAGCAGTACTTC; v_gene: TRBV15; d_gene: -; abundance: few; j_gene: TRBJ2-7
CDR3aa: CASSITSVGYEQYF; CDR3nt: TGTGCCAGTAGTATTACTAGCGTTGGCTACGAGCAGTACTTC; v_gene: TRBV19; d_gene: TRBD2; abundance: many; j_gene: TRBJ2-7
CDR3aa: CATHPGPNQPQHF; CDR3nt: TGTGCCACCCATCCCGGGCCCAATCAGCCCCAGCATTTT; v_gene: TRBV6-1; d_gene: -; abundance: few; j_gene: TRBJ1-5
CDR3aa: CASKVTQYF; CDR3nt: TGTGCCAGCAAAGTTACGCAGTATTTT; v_gene: TRBV9; d_gene: -; abundance: -; j_gene: TRBJ2-3
CDR3aa: CASSPITGPSGSPLHF; CDR3nt: TGTGCCAGCAGCCCGATTACAGGTCCCAGCGGTTCACCCCTCCACTTT; v_gene: TRBV11-2; d_gene: -; abundance: many; j_gene: TRBJ1-6
CDR3aa: CASSETGGNQPQHF; CDR3nt: TGCGCCAGCAGCGAGACAGGGGGCAATCAGCCCCAGCATTTT; v_gene: TRBV5-1; d_gene: TRBD1; abundance: many; j_gene: TRBJ1-5
CDR3aa: CASTEDRINTEAFF; CDR3nt: TGCGCCAGCACAGAGGACAGGATTAACACTGAAGCTTTCTTT; v_gene: TRBV25-1; d_gene: TRBD1; abundance: -; j_gene: TRBJ1-1
CDR3aa: CASSIPAGGVNEQFF; CDR3nt: TGTGCCAGTAGTATCCCGGCAGGGGGGGTTAATGAGCAGTTCTTC; v_gene: TRBV19; d_gene: -; abundance: few; j_gene: TRBJ2-1
CDR3aa: CASSITRGDYGYTF; CDR3nt: TGTGCCAGTAGTATTACTCGCGGGGACTATGGCTACACCTTC; v_gene: TRBV19; d_gene: -; abundance: -; j_gene: TRBJ1-2
CDR3aa: CSARALAGELETQYF; CDR3nt: TGCAGTGCTAGAGCACTAGCGGGGGAATTGGAGACCCAGTACTTC; v_gene: TRBV20-1; d_gene: TRBD2; abundance: few; j_gene: TRBJ2-5
CDR3aa: CASSPAVLRLNSPLHF; CDR3nt: TGTGCCAGCAGTCCCGCTGTCCTTAGGCTGAATTCACCCCTCCACTTT; v_gene: TRBV12-3/TRBV12-4; d_gene: -; abundance: -; j_gene: TRBJ1-6
CDR3aa: CASSFDFSGANVLTF; CDR3nt: TGCGCCAGCAGCTTTGATTTCTCTGGGGCCAACGTCCTGACTTTC; v_gene: TRBV5-1; d_gene: -; abundance: -; j_gene: TRBJ2-6
CDR3aa: CATAAGVSSNQPQHF; CDR3nt: TGTGCCACCGCAGCAGGTGTAAGTAGCAATCAGCCCCAGCATTTT; v_gene: TRBV15; d_gene: -; abundance: many; j_gene: TRBJ1-5
CDR3aa: CSLGAGQGSQPQHF; CDR3nt: TGCAGCTTAGGTGCGGGACAGGGCAGTCAGCCCCAGCATTTT; v_gene: TRBV29-1; d_gene: TRBD1; abundance: once; j_gene: TRBJ1-5
CDR3aa: CASTPGRQGWTEAFF; CDR3nt: TGTGCCAGCACCCCCGGCCGTCAAGGGTGGACTGAAGCTTTCTTT; v_gene: TRBV6-1; d_gene: -; abundance: few; j_gene: TRBJ1-1
CDR3aa: CAISESGTSGVEQYF; CDR3nt: TGTGCCATCAGTGAGTCGGGGACTAGTGGGGTCGAGCAGTACTTC; v_gene: TRBV10-3; d_gene: TRBD2; abundance: many; j_gene: TRBJ2-7
CDR3aa: CASSREGYGYTF; CDR3nt: TGTGCCAGCAGTCGGGAAGGCTATGGCTACACCTTC; v_gene: TRBV27; d_gene: -; abundance: few; j_gene: TRBJ1-2
CDR3aa: CASRRQGPTYGYTF; CDR3nt: TGTGCCAGCAGAAGACAGGGGCCGACCTATGGCTACACCTTC; v_gene: TRBV2; d_gene: TRBD1; abundance: many; j_gene: TRBJ1-2
CDR3aa: CASTTATYEQYF; CDR3nt: TGTGCCAGCACCACAGCTACCTACGAGCAGTACTTC; v_gene: TRBV2; d_gene: -; abundance: many; j_gene: TRBJ2-7
CDR3aa: CASAEAMEGYTF; CDR3nt: TGCGCCAGCGCCGAGGCGATGGAAGGCTACACCTTC; v_gene: TRBV5-1; d_gene: -; abundance: few; j_gene: TRBJ1-2
CDR3aa: CSASPRQDYTF; CDR3nt: TGCAGTGCTAGCCCTCGACAGGACTACACCTTC; v_gene: TRBV20-1; d_gene: -; abundance: many; j_gene: TRBJ1-2
CDR3aa: CASSQEAGAFF; CDR3nt: TGTGCCAGCAGCCAAGAGGCCGGAGCTTTCTTT; v_gene: TRBV2; d_gene: -; abundance: -; j_gene: TRBJ1-1
CDR3aa: CASSEEVAAEAFF; CDR3nt: TGTGCCAGCAGTGAAGAGGTCGCAGCTGAAGCTTTCTTT; v_gene: TRBV2; d_gene: -; abundance: -; j_gene: TRBJ1-1
CDR3aa: CASFSGGAGELFF; CDR3nt: TGTGCCAGCTTCTCCGGGGGGGCCGGGGAGCTGTTTTTT; v_gene: TRBV6-1; d_gene: TRBD2; abundance: -; j_gene: TRBJ2-2
CDR3aa: CSAPLAGDQYEQYF; CDR3nt: TGCAGTGCGCCACTAGCGGGAGATCAATACGAGCAGTACTTC; v_gene: TRBV20-1; d_gene: TRBD2; abundance: -; j_gene: TRBJ2-7
CDR3aa: CASSFGRGYGYTF; CDR3nt: TGTGCCAGCAGTTTCGGCAGGGGATATGGCTACACCTTC; v_gene: TRBV12-3/TRBV12-4; d_gene: -; abundance: many; j_gene: TRBJ1-2
CDR3aa: CASSTQGQGEMFQETQYF; CDR3nt: TGTGCCAGCAGCACACAAGGACAGGGGGAGATGTTCCAAGAGACCCAGTACTTC; v_gene: TRBV21-1; d_gene: -; abundance: -; j_gene: TRBJ2-5
CDR3aa: CASGTGLSEQYF; CDR3nt: TGTGCCAGCGGGACAGGGCTGTCCGAGCAGTACTTC; v_gene: TRBV10-3; d_gene: TRBD1; abundance: -; j_gene: TRBJ2-7
CDR3aa: CASSVGGANQPQHF; CDR3nt: TGTGCCAGCAGCGTAGGGGGGGCTAATCAGCCCCAGCATTTT; v_gene: TRBV9; d_gene: -; abundance: -; j_gene: TRBJ1-5
CDR3aa: CASSLRDRGNQPQHF; CDR3nt: TGTGCCAGCAGCCTGCGGGACAGGGGCAATCAGCCCCAGCATTTT; v_gene: TRBV7-8; d_gene: TRBD1; abundance: -; j_gene: TRBJ1-5
CDR3aa: CASSEVGTGLQETQYF; CDR3nt: TGTGCCAGCAGTGAAGTGGGAACAGGTCTACAAGAGACCCAGTACTTC; v_gene: TRBV2; d_gene: -; abundance: few; j_gene: TRBJ2-5
CDR3aa: CASSLSGGGNTEAFF; CDR3nt: TGTGCCAGCAGCTTGTCAGGGGGCGGGAACACTGAAGCTTTCTTT; v_gene: TRBV7-2; d_gene: TRBD1; abundance: few; j_gene: TRBJ1-1
CDR3aa: CASSYWPSSSYNSPLHF; CDR3nt: TGTGCCAGCAGTTACTGGCCCTCGAGCTCCTATAATTCACCCCTCCACTTT; v_gene: TRBV10-3; d_gene: -; abundance: -; j_gene: TRBJ1-6
CDR3aa: CSVDRGEYGYTF; CDR3nt: TGCAGCGTTGACAGGGGGGAATATGGCTACACCTTC; v_gene: TRBV29-1; d_gene: TRBD1; abundance: many; j_gene: TRBJ1-2
CDR3aa: CASSVGVAGGYQETQYF; CDR3nt: TGTGCCAGCAGCGTAGGCGTGGCGGGAGGGTACCAAGAGACCCAGTACTTC; v_gene: TRBV9; d_gene: TRBD2; abundance: many; j_gene: TRBJ2-5